This TCR beta chain derives from a study of naive and memory T cell subsets. Overall study results and limits: In naive cells, over 90% of TCR sequences were seen only once.

This clonotype was counted many times. Its antigen is unknown. Both TRBC1 and TRBC2 were covered by a beta constant-region primer of two equimolar oligonucleotides. TCRdb re-derived calls from the UMI-ligation and nested PCR reads in MiXCR, one entry per CDR3 protein. The sample records some 85,000 distinct CDR3 sequences, around 13% being singletons. This CDR3 comprises 13 residues. The trim removed 4 bases at V and 7 bases at J, leaving 3 bases unmatched. Germline CDR1 and CDR2: SQVTM and ANQGSEA. The genes are TRBV29-1 and TRBJ2-1; TRBD2 matches at 11 bases. This clonotype was obtained from a human donor in good health. Input material: central memory CD4+ T cells from blood. This CDR3 is CSVVAGGTNEQFF. The CDR3 DNA reads TGCAGCGTTGTAGCGGGAGGGACGAATGAGCAGTTCTTC.